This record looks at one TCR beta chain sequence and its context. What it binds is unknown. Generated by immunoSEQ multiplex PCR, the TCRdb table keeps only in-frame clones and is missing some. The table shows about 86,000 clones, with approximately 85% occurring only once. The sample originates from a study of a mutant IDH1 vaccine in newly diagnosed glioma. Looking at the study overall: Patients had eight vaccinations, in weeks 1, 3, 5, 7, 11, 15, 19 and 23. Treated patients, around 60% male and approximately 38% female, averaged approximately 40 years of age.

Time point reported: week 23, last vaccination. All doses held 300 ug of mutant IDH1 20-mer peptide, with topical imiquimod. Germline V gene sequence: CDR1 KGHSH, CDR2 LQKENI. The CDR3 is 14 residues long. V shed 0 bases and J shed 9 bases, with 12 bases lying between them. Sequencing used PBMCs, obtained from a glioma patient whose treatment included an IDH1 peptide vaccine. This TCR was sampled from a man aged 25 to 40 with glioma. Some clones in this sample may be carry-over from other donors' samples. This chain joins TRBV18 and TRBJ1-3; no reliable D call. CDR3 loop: CASSPPSQGGTIYF. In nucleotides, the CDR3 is TGTGCCAGCTCACCACCGTCGCAAGGAGGCACCATATATTTT. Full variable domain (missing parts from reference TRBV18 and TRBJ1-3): NAGVMQNPRHLVRRRGQEARLRCSPMKGHSHVYWYRQLPEEGLKFMVYLQKENIIDESGMPKERFSAEFPKEGPSILRIQQVVRGDSAAYFCASSPPSQGGTIYFGEGSWLTVV.